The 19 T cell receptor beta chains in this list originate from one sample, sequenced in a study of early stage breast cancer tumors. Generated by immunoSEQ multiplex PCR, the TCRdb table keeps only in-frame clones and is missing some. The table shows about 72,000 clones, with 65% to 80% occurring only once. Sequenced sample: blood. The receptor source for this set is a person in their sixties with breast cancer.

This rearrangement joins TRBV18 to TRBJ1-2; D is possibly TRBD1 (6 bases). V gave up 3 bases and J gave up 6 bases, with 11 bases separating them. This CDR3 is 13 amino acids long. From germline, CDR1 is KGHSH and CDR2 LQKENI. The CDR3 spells CASSPTGTNGYTF. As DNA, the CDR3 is TGTGCCAGCTCACCTACAGGGACCAATGGCTACACCTTC.

The CDR3 nucleotides read TGTGCCAGCCGCCCGGTTGCACCATCCTACGAGCAGTACTTC. This gives the protein CASRPVAPSYEQYF. V gene TRBV6-5 combines with J gene TRBJ2-7, with D hard to call. The V end was cut by 8 bases, the J end by 1 base, with 15 bases between. Germline CDR1 MNHEY, CDR2 SVGAGI. The CDR3 contains 14 residues.

CDR3 nucleotide sequence: TGTGCCAGCAGCTCCCACACAGACTACGAGCAGTACTTC. Residues: CASSSHTDYEQYF. The rearrangement joins TRBV7-8 to TRBJ2-7; D is unresolved. The CDR3 runs 13 residues. Germline V gives CDR1 SGHVS, CDR2 FQNEAQ. V shed 4 bases and J shed 3 bases, with 10 bases lying between them.

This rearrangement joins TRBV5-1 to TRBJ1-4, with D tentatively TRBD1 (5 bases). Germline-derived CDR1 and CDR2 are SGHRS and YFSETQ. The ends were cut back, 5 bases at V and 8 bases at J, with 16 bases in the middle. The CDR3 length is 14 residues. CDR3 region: CASSPPDSSEKLFF. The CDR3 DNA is TGCGCCAGCAGTCCTCCCGACAGTTCGGAAAAACTGTTTTTT. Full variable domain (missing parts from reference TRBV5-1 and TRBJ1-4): KAGVTQTPRYLIKTRGQQVTLSCSPISGHRSVSWYQQTPGQGLQFLFEYFSETQRNKGNFPGRFSGRQFSNSRSEMNVSTLELGDSALYLCASSPPDSSEKLFFGSGTQLSVL.

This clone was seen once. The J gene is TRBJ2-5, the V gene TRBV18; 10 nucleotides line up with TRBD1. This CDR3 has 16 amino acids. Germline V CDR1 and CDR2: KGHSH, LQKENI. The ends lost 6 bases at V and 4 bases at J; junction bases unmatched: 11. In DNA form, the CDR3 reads TGTGCCAGCTCGACCGGCGGGACAGGGGTAGGAGAGACCCAGTACTTC. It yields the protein CASSTGGTGVGETQYF.

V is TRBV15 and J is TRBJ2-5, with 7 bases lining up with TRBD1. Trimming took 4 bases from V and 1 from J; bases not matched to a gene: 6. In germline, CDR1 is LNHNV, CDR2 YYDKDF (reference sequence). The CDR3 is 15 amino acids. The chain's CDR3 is CATSTRQGGQETQYF. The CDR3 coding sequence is TGTGCCACCAGCACGCGACAGGGTGGCCAAGAGACCCAGTACTTC.

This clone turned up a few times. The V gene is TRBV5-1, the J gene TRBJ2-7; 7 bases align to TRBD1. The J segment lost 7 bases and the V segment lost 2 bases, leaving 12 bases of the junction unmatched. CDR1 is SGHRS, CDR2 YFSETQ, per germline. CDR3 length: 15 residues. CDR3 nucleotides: TGCGCCAGCAGCTTTAGGACAGGAACGATTGCGGAGCAGTACTTC. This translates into CASSFRTGTIAEQYF.

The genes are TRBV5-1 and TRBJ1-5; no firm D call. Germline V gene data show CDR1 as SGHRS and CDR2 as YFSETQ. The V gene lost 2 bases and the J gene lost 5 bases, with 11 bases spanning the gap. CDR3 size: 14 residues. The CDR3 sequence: CASSLESPDQPQHF. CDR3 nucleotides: TGCGCCAGCAGCTTAGAGTCACCCGATCAGCCCCAGCATTTT. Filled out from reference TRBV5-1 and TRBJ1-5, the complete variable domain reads KAGVTQTPRYLIKTRGQQVTLSCSPISGHRSVSWYQQTPGQGLQFLFEYFSETQRNKGNFPGRFSGRQFSNSRSEMNVSTLELGDSALYLCASSLESPDQPQHFGDGTRLSIL.

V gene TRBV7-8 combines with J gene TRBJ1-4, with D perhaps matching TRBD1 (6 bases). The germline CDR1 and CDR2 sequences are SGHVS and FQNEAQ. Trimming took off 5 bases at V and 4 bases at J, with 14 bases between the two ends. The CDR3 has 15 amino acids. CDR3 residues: CASSLFQGINEKLFF. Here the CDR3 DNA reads TGTGCCAGCAGCCTATTCCAGGGGATTAATGAAAAACTGTTTTTT.

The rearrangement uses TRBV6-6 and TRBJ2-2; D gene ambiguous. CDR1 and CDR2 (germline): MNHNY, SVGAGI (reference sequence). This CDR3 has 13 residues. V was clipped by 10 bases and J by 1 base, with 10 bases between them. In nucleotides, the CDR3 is TGTGCCACCCTCTATTTGAACACCGGGGAGCTGTTTTTT. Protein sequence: CATLYLNTGELFF.

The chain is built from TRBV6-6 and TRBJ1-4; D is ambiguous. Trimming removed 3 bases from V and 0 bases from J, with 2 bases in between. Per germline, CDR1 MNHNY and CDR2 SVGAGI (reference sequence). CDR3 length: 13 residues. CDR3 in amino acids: CASSYATNEKLFF. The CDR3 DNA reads TGTGCCAGCAGTTATGCAACTAATGAAAAACTGTTTTTT.

The DNA for the CDR3 is TGCGCCAGCAAGGTAGCGGAGATCACAGATACGCAGTATTTT. This sequence encodes CASKVAEITDTQYF. This rearrangement joins TRBV5-1 to TRBJ2-3, with a tentative D call TRBD2 (6 bases). Germline V gene lookup returns CDR1 SGHRS and CDR2 YFSETQ. Between the trimmed V and J ends, which lost 6 bases and 2 bases, there was a span of 13 bases. The CDR3 contains 14 residues.

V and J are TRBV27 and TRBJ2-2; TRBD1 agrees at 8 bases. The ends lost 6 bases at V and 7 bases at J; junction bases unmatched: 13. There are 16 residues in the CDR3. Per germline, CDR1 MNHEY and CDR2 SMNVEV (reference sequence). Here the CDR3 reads CASSPRGPRFFGELFF. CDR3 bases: TGTGCCAGCAGCCCCAGGGGGCCCAGGTTTTTCGGGGAGCTGTTTTTT.

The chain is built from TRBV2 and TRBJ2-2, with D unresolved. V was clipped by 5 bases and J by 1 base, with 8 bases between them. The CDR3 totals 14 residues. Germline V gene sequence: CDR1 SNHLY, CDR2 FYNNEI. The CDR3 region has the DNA TGTGCCAGCAGTAGAACAGTGAACACCGGGGAGCTGTTTTTT. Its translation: CASSRTVNTGELFF.

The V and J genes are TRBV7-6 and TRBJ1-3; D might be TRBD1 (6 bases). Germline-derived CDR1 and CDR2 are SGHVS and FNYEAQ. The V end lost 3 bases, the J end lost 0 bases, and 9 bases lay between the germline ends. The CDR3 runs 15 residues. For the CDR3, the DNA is TGTGCCAGCAGCTTGGGGGGCCCCTCTGGAAACACCATATATTTT. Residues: CASSLGGPSGNTIYF.

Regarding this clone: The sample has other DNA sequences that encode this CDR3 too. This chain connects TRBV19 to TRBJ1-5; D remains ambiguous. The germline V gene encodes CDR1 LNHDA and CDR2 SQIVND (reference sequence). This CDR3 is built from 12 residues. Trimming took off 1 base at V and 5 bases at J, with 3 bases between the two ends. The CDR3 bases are TGTGCCAGTAGTATAGTTGATCAGCCCCAGCATTTT. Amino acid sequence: CASSIVDQPQHF.

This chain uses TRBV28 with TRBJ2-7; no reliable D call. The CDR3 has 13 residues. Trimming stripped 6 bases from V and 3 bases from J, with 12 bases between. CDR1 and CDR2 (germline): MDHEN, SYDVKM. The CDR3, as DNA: TGTGCCAGCAGCCTGGTAGGCGTCTACGAGCAGTACTTC. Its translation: CASSLVGVYEQYF.

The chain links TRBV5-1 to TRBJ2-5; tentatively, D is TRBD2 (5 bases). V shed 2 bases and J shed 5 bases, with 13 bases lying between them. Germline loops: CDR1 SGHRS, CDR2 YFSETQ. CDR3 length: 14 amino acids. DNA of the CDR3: TGCGCCAGCAGCTTCTCGAACGGGGTGGAGACCCAGTACTTC. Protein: CASSFSNGVETQYF.

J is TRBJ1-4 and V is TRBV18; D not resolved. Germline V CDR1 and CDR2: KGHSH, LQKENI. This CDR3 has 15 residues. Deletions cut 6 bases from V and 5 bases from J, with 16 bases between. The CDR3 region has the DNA TGTGCCAGCTCTCCTTCGGCAGGACTGAATGAAAAACTGTTTTTT. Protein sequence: CASSPSAGLNEKLFF.